This T cell receptor beta chain comes out of a study of glioma-infiltrating T cells (dated by TCRdb to about 2016). Regarding the study in general: Sequencing of TCR alpha- and beta-chain repertoires was performed on glioma tissue, on non-neoplastic brain tissue, and on matched peripheral blood mononuclear cells. To measure how far tissue and blood T-cell populations diverged, each tissue-infiltrating repertoire was compared against the peripheral blood repertoire of the same patient. The paired cohort comprised three low-grade glioma patients, under 10 primary glioblastoma patients and three non-glioma patients contributing non-neoplastic brain tissue. The full study reports these points: Very few CDR3 sequences were found to be shared between tissue and blood, and this scarcity was attributed to high CDR3 diversity and limited sampling. Group comparisons rested on small numbers: three non-neoplastic, three low-grade glioma and roughly 8 glioblastoma patients. In non-neoplastic patients, VJ-independent divergence between tissue and blood fell below expectation, whereas in all gliomas, and especially in low-grade gliomas, the divergence rose above expectation.

TCR alpha and beta CDR3 regions were amplified with the iRepertoire nested amplicon-rescue multiplex PCR (arm-PCR) platform from RNA. One-step reverse transcription and amplification used about 95-450 ng of tissue mRNA or PBMC total RNA as input. Following bead purification, Illumina adapters were added by a secondary multiplex PCR, and the libraries were gel-purified between 200 and 400 bp. Libraries carried internal 6-nucleotide barcodes used for demultiplexing. The libraries were sequenced on an Illumina MiSeq using 2x220 or 2x250 nucleotide paired-end reads. The paper's data handling went like this. FLASH 1.2.11 was used to merge paired reads, and BWA-MEM then aligned the reads to the GRCh37 human genome before TRA and TRB reads were extracted. V and J assignment used an IMGT-derived reference of cassette sequences and CDR3 motifs that included pseudogenes. Three-frame translation of reads was performed, and productive CDR3s were defined as those with a C...FGXG motif and no stop codons. Unique combinations of V-J cassette pair and CDR3 amino acid sequence were defined as clonotypes. Hamming distance filtering was applied to reads, with thresholds set by the sequence error rate of each sample in mapped regions. TCRdb reprocessing: public reads trimmed at Q25 with fastp, clones called with MiXCR, in-frame beta chains kept. Rows merge per CDR3 protein into single entries with the most common DNA and genes. TCRdb, not the original authors, processed these V and J calls. The sample contains 150,000 or so distinct CDR3 sequences, roughly 43% of them found a single time. The ten largest account for 20% of the sample.

In the case of this clonotype: The antigen this receptor binds is unknown. No much larger clone exists at a distance of one base, and base qualities are not known.

V sheds 6 bases and J sheds 0 bases, leaving 16 bases between their ends. From cysteine to phenylalanine, the CDR3 is 16 amino acids long. CDR3 DNA only is kept here, 48 bases in frame from base 1. This sequence was found in a human donor with low-grade glioma or glioblastoma, undergoing nonglioma brain surgery, or in good health (not recorded which). The source material was glioma tissue, nonneoplastic brain tissue, or PBMCs (not recorded which). The V and J segments used are TRBV12-3 or TRBV12-4 and TRBJ2-3; TRBD2 is a weak D gene call, 6 bases matching. The base sequence is TGTGCCAGCAGCTTACGGGAGACAAGAAGCACAGATACGCAGTATTTT. This codes for CASSLRETRSTDTQYF.